The 25 T cell receptor beta chains presented below share a single source sample, sequenced in a study of blood T cells in healthy people across ages. A sample-barcoded 5' primer and a J-beta primer mix were used in a second PCR of about 7 to 11 cycles. TCRdb ran MiXCR on the 5' RACE reads and lists one entry per CDR3 protein. Seen here are 500,000 to 700,000 distinct CDR3 sequences, less than 35% observed once, and the top ten hold roughly 14%. Sequencing was performed on blood. These receptors were obtained from a woman older than 75 in good health.

The J gene is TRBJ2-5, the V gene TRBV7-2; D is ambiguous. The J call could be wrong; TRBJ2-7 is a better fit for the DNA end. The CDR3 is made up of 14 amino acids. Per germline, CDR1 SGHTA and CDR2 FQGNSA. The DNA for the CDR3 is TGTGCCAGCAGTATGGGTAAGGGCCCCTACGAGCAGTACTTC. Protein sequence: CASSMGKGPYEQYF.

Comments on this clonotype: One end of the junction varies from germline; a read error may be responsible. V gene TRBV7-2 combines with J gene TRBJ1-4; 9 bases are shared with TRBD1. This CDR3 has 14 amino acids. Per the germline V gene, CDR1 is SGHTA and CDR2 is FQGNSA. The CDR3 sequence: CVSSYRDRVEKLFF. Written as DNA, the CDR3 is TGTGTCAGCAGCTACCGGGACAGGGTTGAAAAACTGTTTTTT.

This clonotype appeared a few times. The V call is TRBV28, the J call TRBJ1-2; 7 nucleotides align to TRBD1. The V and J ends lost 6 bases and 4 bases, in that order; junction bases with no gene match: 5. The CDR3 length is 13 residues. From germline, CDR1 is MDHEN and CDR2 SYDVKM. The CDR3 protein is CASRGTAPYGYTF. Written as DNA, the CDR3 is TGTGCCAGCAGAGGGACAGCGCCCTATGGCTACACCTTC.

This clonotype was seen repeatedly, ten times or more. The chain couples TRBV7-2 to TRBJ1-2, with a possible D match to TRBD1 (5 bases). The CDR3 is made up of 16 amino acids. From germline, CDR1 is SGHTA and CDR2 FQGNSA. Trimming removed 2 bases from V and 5 bases from J, with 18 bases in between. CDR3 DNA sequence: TGTGCCAGCAGCTTATTTGGGGGTCCCTCCTTATATGGCTACACCTTC. This encodes CASSLFGGPSLYGYTF.

The count of this clonotype is one. A much larger clonotype is one base distant, so this may be a read error. The genes are TRBV3-1 and TRBJ2-3; D is possibly TRBD2 (6 bases). Trimming cost V 1 base and J 4 bases, with 12 bases left between them. Germline V gene data show CDR1 as LGHDT and CDR2 as YNNKEL (reference sequence). The CDR3 has 15 amino acids. The CDR3 bases are TGTGCCAGCAGCCAAGGAGGGACTCGTGCAGATACGCAGTATTTT. It yields the protein CASSQGGTRADTQYF.

This clonotype was counted many times. The gene calls are TRBV3-1 and TRBJ2-1, with a possible D match to TRBD2 (6 bases). The V end was cut by 0 bases, the J end by 8 bases, with 17 bases between. CDR3 length: 16 amino acids. The V gene's germline CDR1 is LGHDT and CDR2 YNNKEL (reference sequence). For the CDR3, the DNA is TGTGCCAGCAGCCAAGAAATTAACCGGCGGGACGATGAGCAGTTCTTC. Residues: CASSQEINRRDDEQFF.

This clonotype has a count of ten or more. V usage is TRBV28 and J usage is TRBJ2-7; no clear D gene. The CDR3 covers 12 residues. V lost 7 bases to trimming and J lost 3 bases, with 10 bases between them. Germline V gene lookup returns CDR1 MDHEN and CDR2 SYDVKM. The CDR3 nucleotides are TGTGCCAGCAACCTACTGGGCTACGAGCAGTACTTC. Amino acids: CASNLLGYEQYF.

This clonotype showed up just a few times. The chain joins TRBV24-1 to TRBJ2-3; TRBD2 agrees at 8 bases. This CDR3 has 15 residues. CDR1 KGHDR and CDR2 SFDVKD come from the germline V gene. Trimming at V came to 5 bases and at J to 1 base, leaving 4 bases not matched to a gene. The CDR3 coding sequence is TGTGCCACCAGTGTCGGGGGGGCCGGCACAGATACGCAGTATTTT. As protein: CATSVGGAGTDTQYF.

This clonotype was counted at least ten times. The V and J genes are TRBV5-1 and TRBJ2-1; D call uncertain. V was trimmed by 1 base and J by 3 bases, leaving 8 bases between them. CDR1 is SGHRS and CDR2 is YFSETQ in the germline V gene. The CDR3 contains 14 residues. Here the CDR3 reads CASSLREHYNEQFF. The CDR3 DNA sequence: TGCGCCAGCAGCTTGAGGGAACACTACAATGAGCAGTTCTTC. Together with reference TRBV5-1 and TRBJ2-1, the CDR3 gives the full variable domain: KAGVTQTPRYLIKTRGQQVTLSCSPISGHRSVSWYQQTPGQGLQFLFEYFSETQRNKGNFPGRFSGRQFSNSRSEMNVSTLELGDSALYLCASSLREHYNEQFFGPGTRLTVL.

The chain recombines TRBV9 with TRBJ2-7; D unresolved. V dropped 2 bases and J dropped 6 bases, with 9 bases sitting between them. The CDR3 sequence is 12 residues long. The germline CDR1 and CDR2 sequences are SGDLS and YYNGEE. The CDR3 DNA reads TGTGCCAGCAGCGTCCCGATGGGCGAGCAGTACTTC. Protein product: CASSVPMGEQYF.

The chain couples TRBV5-1 to TRBJ2-2; unclear D gene. Deletions cut 4 bases from V and 6 bases from J, with 19 bases between. The CDR3 is 16 residues long. Germline V CDR1 and CDR2: SGHRS, YFSETQ. This CDR3 reads CASSPPNLAPAGELFF. Here the CDR3 DNA reads TGCGCCAGCAGCCCCCCCAATCTCGCCCCGGCCGGGGAGCTGTTTTTT.

A few counts support this clonotype. The chain links TRBV12-3 or TRBV12-4 to TRBJ1-6; D unresolved. This CDR3 contains 17 residues. The V end lost 4 bases, the J end lost 5 bases, and 18 bases lay between the germline ends. As DNA, the CDR3 is TGTGCCAGCAGTTCATCGGGCCTCAGGACGGATAATTCACCCCTCCACTTT. Translating it yields CASSSSGLRTDNSPLHF.

The chain has TRBV20-1 and TRBJ2-7, with D maybe TRBD2 (6 bases). CDR3 length: 14 residues. Looked up from germline, CDR1 is DFQATT and CDR2 is SNEGSKA (reference sequence). V was clipped by 4 bases and J by 2 bases, with 15 bases between them. CDR3 region: CSAIQRAKTYEQYF. CDR3 DNA sequence: TGCAGTGCTATACAGCGGGCAAAAACCTACGAGCAGTACTTC.

The chain uses TRBV9 and TRBJ2-5; TRBD2 might be the D (5 bases). Near its end, the DNA agrees better with TRBJ2-7, so the J call may be wrong. The CDR3 runs 13 residues. The germline CDR1 and CDR2 sequences are SGDLS and YYNGEE. The CDR3 sequence: CASSVTGNYEQYF. In DNA form, the CDR3 reads TGTGCCAGCAGCGTAACGGGAAACTACGAGCAGTACTTC.

The CDR3 spells CASAGTGGASYEQYF. In DNA, the CDR3 is TGCGCCAGCGCCGGGACAGGGGGCGCATCCTACGAGCAGTACTTC. The V and J genes are TRBV5-1 and TRBJ2-7; 12 bases line up with TRBD1. The CDR3 consists of 15 residues. Looked up from germline, CDR1 is SGHRS and CDR2 is YFSETQ. V dropped 7 bases and J dropped 1; count of bases not matched to a gene: 6.

This clonotype was seen at least ten times. The rearrangement joins TRBV5-6 to TRBJ2-7; 10 positions agree with TRBD1. V shed 3 bases, J shed 2 bases, and the junction held 2 bases outside the gene matches. The germline V gene encodes CDR1 SGHDT and CDR2 YYEEEE. This CDR3 comprises 14 residues. For the CDR3, the DNA is TGTGCCAGCAGCTATGACAGGGGGCCCTACGAGCAGTACTTC. This translates into CASSYDRGPYEQYF.

In its sample, this clonotype was seen many times. The chain has TRBV29-1 and TRBJ1-4; D remains ambiguous. Trimming pared 4 bases from V and 4 bases from J, leaving 10 bases between. The CDR3 is made up of 13 amino acids. Per germline, CDR1 SQVTM and CDR2 ANQGSEA. The CDR3 here is CSVGGTSNEKLFF. CDR3 nucleotide sequence: TGCAGCGTTGGTGGCACGAGTAATGAAAAACTGTTTTTT.

This clonotype occurred many times. A junction boundary mismatches the germline segment, possibly from a read error. The V gene is TRBV7-2, the J gene TRBJ1-5; a possible D gene is TRBD1 (5 bases). This CDR3 has 17 amino acids. The V gene's germline CDR1 is SGHTA and CDR2 FQGNSA. Here the CDR3 DNA reads TGTGCCAGCAGCCTAGCGGACATTCGACCAGGCAATCAGCCCCAGCATTTT. Encoded protein: CASSLADIRPGNQPQHF.

V and J are TRBV9 and TRBJ2-3; 7 positions agree with TRBD2. The CDR3 has 14 residues. The V segment lost 2 bases and the J segment 2 bases; nucleotides outside the gene matches: 2. Germline CDR1 reads SGDLS; CDR2 reads YYNGEE. The CDR3 loop reads CASSVSGHTDTQYF. DNA for the CDR3: TGTGCCAGCAGCGTTAGCGGGCACACAGATACGCAGTATTTT.

The sample holds many counts of this clonotype. The chain joins TRBV2 to TRBJ2-1, with 11 bases that match TRBD2. Trimming at V came to 5 bases and at J to 0 bases, leaving 15 bases not matched to a gene. Germline-derived CDR1 and CDR2 are SNHLY and FYNNEI. The CDR3 contains 20 residues. CDR3 loop: CASSPFSGGAFRSSYNEQFF. CDR3 DNA sequence: TGTGCCAGCAGTCCCTTTAGCGGGGGGGCATTTCGGTCCTCCTACAATGAGCAGTTCTTC.

This clonotype was seen more than once but under ten times. A read error is possible here, since a much larger clone lies one base away. The chain recombines TRBV6-1 with TRBJ2-4; D is possibly TRBD1 (6 bases). TRBJ2-5 matches the DNA end more closely, so the J call is doubtful. The CDR3 has 15 residues. The germline V gene encodes CDR1 MNHNS and CDR2 SASEGT. The chain's CDR3 is CASSDWGRGWETQYF. The CDR3 DNA follows: TGTGCCAGCAGTGATTGGGGCAGGGGTTGGGAGACCCAGTACTTC.

This clonotype was found many times. This chain links TRBV20-1 with TRBJ2-4; D not resolved. Trimming removed 5 bases at V and 0 bases at J, with 11 bases between. This CDR3 contains 14 residues. Germline V gene sequence: CDR1 DFQATT, CDR2 SNEGSKA (reference sequence). The CDR3 sequence is CSAQATIAKNIQYF. The CDR3 nucleotides are TGCAGTGCTCAGGCGACCATAGCCAAAAACATTCAGTACTTC.

The sample holds a few counts of this clonotype. This chain uses TRBV14 with TRBJ2-3; D possibly corresponds to TRBD1 (6 bases). The CDR3 is 13 amino acids. V was pared by 1 base and J by 9 bases, with 11 bases between. Germline assignment: CDR1 SGHDN and CDR2 FVKESK. DNA of the CDR3: TGTGCCAGCAGCCAAGCAGGGGCTAGGACGCAGTATTTT. The encoded protein is CASSQAGARTQYF.

This chain uses TRBV29-1 with TRBJ1-2; possible D gene TRBD1, 5 bases. The length of the CDR3 is 11 residues. CDR1 and CDR2 from the germline V gene are SQVTM and ANQGSEA. This CDR3 reads CSVGVSYGYTF. CDR3 in DNA: TGCAGTGTGGGGGTGAGCTATGGCTACACCTTC.

Many counts were recorded for this clonotype. V gene TRBV10-3 combines with J gene TRBJ1-2; D perhaps matches TRBD1 (5 bases). There are 16 residues in the CDR3. V lost 2 bases, J lost 6 bases, and 19 bases lay in between. Germline-derived CDR1 and CDR2 are ENHRY and SYGVKD. The CDR3 is CAISEAGRVGRDGYTF. CDR3 DNA sequence: TGTGCCATCAGTGAGGCAGGGAGGGTTGGACGGGATGGCTACACCTTC.